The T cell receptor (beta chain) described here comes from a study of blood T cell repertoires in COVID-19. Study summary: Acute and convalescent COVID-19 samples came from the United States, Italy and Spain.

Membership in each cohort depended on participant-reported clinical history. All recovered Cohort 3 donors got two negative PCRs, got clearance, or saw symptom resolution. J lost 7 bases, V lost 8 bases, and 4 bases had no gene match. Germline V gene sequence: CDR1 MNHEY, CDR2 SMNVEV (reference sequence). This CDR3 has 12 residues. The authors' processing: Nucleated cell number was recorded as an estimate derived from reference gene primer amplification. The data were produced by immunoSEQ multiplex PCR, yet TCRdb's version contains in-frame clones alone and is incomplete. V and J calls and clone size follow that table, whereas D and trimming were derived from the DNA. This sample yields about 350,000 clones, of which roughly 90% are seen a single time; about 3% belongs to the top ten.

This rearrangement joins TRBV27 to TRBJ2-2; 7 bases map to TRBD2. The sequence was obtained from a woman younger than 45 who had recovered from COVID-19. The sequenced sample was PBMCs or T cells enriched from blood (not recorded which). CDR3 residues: CASEAGSGELFF. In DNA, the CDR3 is TGTGCCAGCGAAGCGGGGAGCGGGGAGCTGTTTTTT.